This record looks at one T cell receptor (beta chain) sequence and its context. Its target is unknown. Autoimmune disease history or systemic immunosuppression meant exclusion. The data belong to a study of OX40 agonist ivuxolimab in advanced cancers. Study summary: Of mixed ages from about 20 to 80 and averaging 60 years, the group was about 80% male. Past anti-PD-1, anti-PD-L1 or anti-CTLA-4 therapy was accepted, and 40% to 45% had received some.

The V gene's germline CDR1 is SGHRS and CDR2 YFSETQ. V dropped 2 bases and J dropped 2 bases, with 17 bases sitting between them. This CDR3 spans 16 amino acids. TCRdb's table, derived via immunoSEQ multiplex PCR, lists solely in-frame clones and lacks some. The sample lists about 69,000 clones, about three quarters occurring once. Study conclusions and caveats: CD8+ T cells averaged more expanded clones than CD4+.

The chain combines TRBV5-1 with TRBJ2-7; tentatively, D is TRBD2 (5 bases). The sample in question was CD4+ or CD8+ T cells sorted from blood, obtained in a trial of the OX40 agonist ivuxolimab. This clonotype was obtained from an adult with an advanced solid tumor such as melanoma, head and neck, liver or kidney cancer. The CDR3 region is CASSFNAGVAAYEQYF. CDR3 sequence (DNA): TGCGCCAGCAGCTTCAACGCGGGCGTCGCTGCCTACGAGCAGTACTTC.